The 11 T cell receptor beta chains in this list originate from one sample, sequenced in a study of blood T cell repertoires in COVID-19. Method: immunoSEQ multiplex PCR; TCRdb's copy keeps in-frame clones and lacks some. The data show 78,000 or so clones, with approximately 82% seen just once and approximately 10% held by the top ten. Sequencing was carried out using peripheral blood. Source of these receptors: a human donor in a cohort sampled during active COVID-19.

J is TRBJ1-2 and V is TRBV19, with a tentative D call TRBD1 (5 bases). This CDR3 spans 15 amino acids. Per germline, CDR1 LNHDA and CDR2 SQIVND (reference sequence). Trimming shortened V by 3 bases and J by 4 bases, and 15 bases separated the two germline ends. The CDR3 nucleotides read TGTGCCAGTAGTATCGGTAGGGGACTAGCCTATGGCTACACCTTC. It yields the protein CASSIGRGLAYGYTF. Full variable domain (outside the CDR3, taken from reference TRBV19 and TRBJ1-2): DGGITQSPKYLFRKEGQNVTLSCEQNLNHDAMYWYRQDPGQGLRLIYYSQIVNDFQKGDIAEGYSVSREKKESFPLTVTSAQKNPTAFYLCASSIGRGLAYGYTFGSGTRLTVV.

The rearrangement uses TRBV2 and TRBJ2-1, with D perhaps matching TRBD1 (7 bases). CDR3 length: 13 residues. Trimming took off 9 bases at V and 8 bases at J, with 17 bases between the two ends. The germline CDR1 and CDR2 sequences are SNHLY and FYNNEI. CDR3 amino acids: CASTSLQGHEQFF. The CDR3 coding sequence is TGTGCCAGTACTAGCTTACAGGGGCATGAGCAGTTCTTC.

CDR3: CASSLAQQETQYF. The CDR3 nucleotides read TGTGCCAGCAGTTTAGCACAGCAAGAGACCCAGTACTTC. V is TRBV27 and J is TRBJ2-5; no clear D gene. The CDR3 runs 13 residues. The germline V and J ends were trimmed by 2 bases and 2 bases, with 6 bases remaining between them. Germline CDR1 reads MNHEY; CDR2 reads SMNVEV (reference sequence).

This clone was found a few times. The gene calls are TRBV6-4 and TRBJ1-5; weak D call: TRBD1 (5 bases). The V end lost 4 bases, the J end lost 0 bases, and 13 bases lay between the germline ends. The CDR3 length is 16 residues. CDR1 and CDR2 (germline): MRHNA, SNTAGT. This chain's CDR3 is CASSVRPDSSNQPQHF. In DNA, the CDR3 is TGTGCCAGCAGTGTAAGGCCCGACAGTAGCAATCAGCCCCAGCATTTT.

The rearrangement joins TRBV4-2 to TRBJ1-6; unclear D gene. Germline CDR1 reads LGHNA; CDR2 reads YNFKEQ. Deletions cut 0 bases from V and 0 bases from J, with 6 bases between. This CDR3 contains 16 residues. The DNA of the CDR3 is TGTGCCAGCAGCCAAGAAGGGAGCTCCTATAATTCACCCCTCCACTTT. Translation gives CASSQEGSSYNSPLHF.

The CDR3 nucleotides are TGTGCCAGCAGCCTCAAGCGGGGGGCCTACAATGAGCAGTTCTTC. Translated: CASSLKRGAYNEQFF. The chain recombines TRBV5-4 with TRBJ2-1; 9 bases fit TRBD2. Germline V CDR1 and CDR2: SGHNT, YYREEE (reference sequence). V was clipped by 4 bases and J by 2 bases; unmatched bases: 4. The CDR3 runs to 15 residues.

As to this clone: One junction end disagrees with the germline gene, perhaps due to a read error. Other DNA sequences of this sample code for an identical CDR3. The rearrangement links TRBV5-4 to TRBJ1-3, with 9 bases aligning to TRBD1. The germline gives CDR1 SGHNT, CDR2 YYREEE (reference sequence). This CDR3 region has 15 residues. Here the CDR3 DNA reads TGCGCCAGCAGCTTGGGGACAGGGTCTGGAAACACCATATATTTT. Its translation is CASSLGTGSGNTIYF.

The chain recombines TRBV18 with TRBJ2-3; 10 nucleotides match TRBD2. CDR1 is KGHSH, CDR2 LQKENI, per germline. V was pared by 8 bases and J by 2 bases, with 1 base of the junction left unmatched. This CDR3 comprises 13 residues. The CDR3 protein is CASSGGDTDTQYF. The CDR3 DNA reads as TGTGCCAGCAGCGGGGGGGACACAGATACGCAGTATTTT.

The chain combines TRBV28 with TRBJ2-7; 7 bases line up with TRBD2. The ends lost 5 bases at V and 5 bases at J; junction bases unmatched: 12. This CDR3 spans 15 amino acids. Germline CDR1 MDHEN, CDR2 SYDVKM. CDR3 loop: CASSLPRTRVNEQYF. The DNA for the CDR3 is TGTGCCAGCAGTCTCCCCCGGACTAGAGTAAACGAGCAGTACTTC.

The CDR3 reads CASSPGTSGQETQYF. Here the CDR3 DNA reads TGTGCCAGCTCCCCGGGAACTAGCGGCCAAGAGACCCAGTACTTC. The chain uses TRBV18 and TRBJ2-5, with TRBD2 matching 8 bases. Germline V gives CDR1 KGHSH, CDR2 LQKENI. The CDR3 covers 15 residues. The V segment lost 6 bases and the J segment 1 base; nucleotides outside the gene matches: 7.

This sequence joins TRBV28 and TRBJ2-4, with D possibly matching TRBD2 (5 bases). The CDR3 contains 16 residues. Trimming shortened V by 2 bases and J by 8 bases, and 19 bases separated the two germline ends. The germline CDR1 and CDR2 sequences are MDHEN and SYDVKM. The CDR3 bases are TGTGCCAGCAGTTTAGCTGGAGCCGGGGTCGGGGACATTCAGTACTTC. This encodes CASSLAGAGVGDIQYF.